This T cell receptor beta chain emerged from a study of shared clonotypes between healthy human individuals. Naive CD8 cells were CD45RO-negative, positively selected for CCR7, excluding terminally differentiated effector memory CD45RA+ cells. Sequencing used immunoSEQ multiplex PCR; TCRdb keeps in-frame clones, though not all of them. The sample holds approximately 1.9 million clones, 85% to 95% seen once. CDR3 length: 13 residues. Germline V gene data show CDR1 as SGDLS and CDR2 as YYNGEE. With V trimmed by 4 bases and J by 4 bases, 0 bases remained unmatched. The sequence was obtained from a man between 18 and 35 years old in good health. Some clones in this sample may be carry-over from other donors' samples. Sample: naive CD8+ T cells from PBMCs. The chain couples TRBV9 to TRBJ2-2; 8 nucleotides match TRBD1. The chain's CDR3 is CASSQGATGELFF. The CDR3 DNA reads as TGTGCCAGCAGCCAGGGGGCCACCGGGGAGCTGTTTTTT.